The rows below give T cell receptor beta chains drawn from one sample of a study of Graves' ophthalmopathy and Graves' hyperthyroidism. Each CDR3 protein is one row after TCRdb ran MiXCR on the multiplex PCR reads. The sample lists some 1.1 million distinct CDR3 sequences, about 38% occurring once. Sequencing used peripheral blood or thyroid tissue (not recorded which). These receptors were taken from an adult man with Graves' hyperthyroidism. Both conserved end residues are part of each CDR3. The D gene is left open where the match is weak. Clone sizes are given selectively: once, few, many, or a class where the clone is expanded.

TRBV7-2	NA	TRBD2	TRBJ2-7	TGTGCCAGCTCATTCGGGACTAGCGGGAGTACCTACGAGCAGTACTTC	CASSFGTSGSTYEQYF
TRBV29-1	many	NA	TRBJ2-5	TGCAGCGTTTACCCGGCGGACTCCGTCCAAGAGACCCAGTACTTC	CSVYPADSVQETQYF
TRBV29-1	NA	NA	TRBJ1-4	TGCAGCGTTCGGCACTTGGGCTCCGGTAATGAAAAACTGTTTTTT	CSVRHLGSGNEKLFF
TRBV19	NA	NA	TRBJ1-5	TGTGCCAGTAGTATAGGCCTCGGCGGTCAGCCCCAGCATTTT	CASSIGLGGQPQHF
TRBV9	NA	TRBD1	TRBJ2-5	TGTGCCAGCAGCGTAGCTTCGACAGGGTGGGGGACCCAGTACTTC	CASSVASTGWGTQYF
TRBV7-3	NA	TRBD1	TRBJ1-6	TGTGCCAGCAGGGTCACCGGACAGGTTTCACCCCTCCACTTT	CASRVTGQVSPLHF
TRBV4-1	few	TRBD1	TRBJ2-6	TGCGCCAGCAGCCAAGGGGACAGAAGCTCTGGGGCCAACGTCCTGACTTTC	CASSQGDRSSGANVLTF
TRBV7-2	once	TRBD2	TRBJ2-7	TGTGCCAGCAGACACCGATCTAGCGGACGGGGCGCCTACGAGCAGTACTTC	CASRHRSSGRGAYEQYF
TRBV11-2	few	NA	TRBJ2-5	TGTGCCAGCAGCTTAGTGACAGGGGAGCGGGGGGAGACCCAGTACTTC	CASSLVTGERGETQYF
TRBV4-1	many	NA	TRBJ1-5	TGCGCCAGCAGCCCGCCCGCCAGGGTAGGACAGCCCCAGCATTTT	CASSPPARVGQPQHF
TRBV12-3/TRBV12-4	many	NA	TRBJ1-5	TGTGCCAGCAGTTTTAGGCCAGGTAATCAGCCCCAGCATTTT	CASSFRPGNQPQHF
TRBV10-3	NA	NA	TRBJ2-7	TGTGCCAGCGGCCAAGTTGGGACCCTGGGTTACGAGCAGTACTTC	CASGQVGTLGYEQYF
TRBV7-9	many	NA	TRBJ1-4	TGTGCCAGCAGCTTAGGTTCCAATGAAAAACTGTTTTTT	CASSLGSNEKLFF
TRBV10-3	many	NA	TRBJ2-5	TGTGCCATCAGTGAGTCGGACAGTCGAACAGAGACCCAGTACTTC	CAISESDSRTETQYF
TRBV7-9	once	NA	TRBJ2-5	TGTGCCAACAGTGACGCCGGGAAGGCGTCAGAGACCCAGTACTTC	CANSDAGKASETQYF
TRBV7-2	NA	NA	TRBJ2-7	TGTGCCAGCAGCTTACGCGGCGGGACCACCACTCGGGAGCAGTACTTC	CASSLRGGTTTREQYF
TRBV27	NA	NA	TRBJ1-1	TGTGCCAGCAGGTATTACAGGGCCCAAGACACTGAAGCTTTCTTT	CASRYYRAQDTEAFF
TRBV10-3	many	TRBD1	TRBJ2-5	TGTGCCATCAGTGCAAAAACAGGGGTCGAGACCCAGTACTTC	CAISAKTGVETQYF
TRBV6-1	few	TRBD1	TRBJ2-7	TGTGCCAGCAGTGAATATAGGGACAGATACTACGAGCAGTACTTC	CASSEYRDRYYEQYF
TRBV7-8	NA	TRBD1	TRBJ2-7	TGTGCCAGCAGCCATGGGACAGGGCAGGACTACGAGCAGTACTTC	CASSHGTGQDYEQYF
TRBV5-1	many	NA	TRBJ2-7	TGCGCCAGCAGCGAAACAGGGAAGGCGTCCTACGAGCAGTACTTC	CASSETGKASYEQYF
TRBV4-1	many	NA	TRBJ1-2	TGCGCCAGCAGCCAAGTCCGAGCTAACTATGGCTACACCTTC	CASSQVRANYGYTF
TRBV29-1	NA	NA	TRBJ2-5	TGCAGCACCCGTAGACAGGTTGCGGAGACCCAGTACTTC	CSTRRQVAETQYF
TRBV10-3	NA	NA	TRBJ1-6	TGTGCCAGCAAAAAAGGCAGGAGGAATTCACCCCTCCACTTT	CASKKGRRNSPLHF
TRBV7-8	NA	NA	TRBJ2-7	TGTGCCAGCGGGGGGGCCGACTACGAGCAGTACTTC	CASGGADYEQYF
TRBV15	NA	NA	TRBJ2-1	TGTGCCACCAGCAGAGACCCAGCAGTGTACAATGAGCAGTTCTTC	CATSRDPAVYNEQFF
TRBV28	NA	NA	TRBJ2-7	TGTGCCAGCAGATTCAATCGCGAGCAGTACTTC	CASRFNREQYF
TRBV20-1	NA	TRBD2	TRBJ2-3	TGCAGTGCTAGTGGGACTAGCGGGCCCACAGATACGCAGTATTTT	CSASGTSGPTDTQYF
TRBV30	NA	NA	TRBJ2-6	TGTGCCTGGAGTGACGGGCCTTCTGGGGCCAACGTCCTGACTTTC	CAWSDGPSGANVLTF
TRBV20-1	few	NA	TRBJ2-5	TGCAGTGCTCCCGGACTGGGAGCGAAAGAGACCCAGTACTTC	CSAPGLGAKETQYF
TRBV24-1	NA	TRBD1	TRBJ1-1	TGTGCCACCAGTGATTTGACAGGGGGCACTGAAGCTTTCTTT	CATSDLTGGTEAFF
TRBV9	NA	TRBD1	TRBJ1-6	TGTGCCAGCAGCGTATCCGGGACAGCTGGAGGTTCACCCCTCCACTTT	CASSVSGTAGGSPLHF
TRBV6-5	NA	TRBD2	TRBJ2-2	TGTGCCAGCATCCTAGCGGGGGGCCTTAACACCGGGGAGCTGTTTTTT	CASILAGGLNTGELFF
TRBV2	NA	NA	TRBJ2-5	TGTGCCAGCAGTGAAGCGTCCGACAGATTGGGAGAGACCCAGTACTTC	CASSEASDRLGETQYF
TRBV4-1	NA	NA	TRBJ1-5	TGCGCCAGCAGCCAAGACGGGGAGGGGTACCAGCCCCAGCATTTT	CASSQDGEGYQPQHF
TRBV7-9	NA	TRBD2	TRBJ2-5	TGTGCCAGCAGTCACCTCCCGCGGGGGACTAGTACAGTGACCCAGTACTTC	CASSHLPRGTSTVTQYF
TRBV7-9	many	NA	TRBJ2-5	TGTGCCAGCAGCTTTGGGGGAAAAGAGACCCAGTACTTC	CASSFGGKETQYF
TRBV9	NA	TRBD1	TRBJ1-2	TGTGCCAGCAGCGTTGACGCCCCGGGACAGGGTTTTGGCTACACCTTC	CASSVDAPGQGFGYTF
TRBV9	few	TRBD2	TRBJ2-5	TGTGCCAGCAGCGTTGGACTAGCGGGGAATATTGAGACCCAGTACTTC	CASSVGLAGNIETQYF
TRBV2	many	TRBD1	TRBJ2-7	TGTGCCATCCCAGGGGACAGGGACGAGCAGTACTTC	CAIPGDRDEQYF
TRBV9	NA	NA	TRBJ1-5	TGTGCCAGCAGCGTATCCCCAAAAGAGACCCAGCATTTT	CASSVSPKETQHF
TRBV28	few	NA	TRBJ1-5	TGTGCCAGCACCTATGACAGGAATCAGCCCCAGCATTTT	CASTYDRNQPQHF
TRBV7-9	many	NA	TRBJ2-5	TGTGCCAGCAGCTTAAGTACAGGGCAAGAGACCCAGTACTTC	CASSLSTGQETQYF
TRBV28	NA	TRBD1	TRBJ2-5	TGTGCCAGCAGTTCCCAGGACAGGGAAGAGACCCAGTACTTC	CASSSQDREETQYF
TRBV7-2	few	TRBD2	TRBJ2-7	TGTGCCAGCAGCCAAAAGCGGGGACTCAGCGAGCAGTACTTC	CASSQKRGLSEQYF
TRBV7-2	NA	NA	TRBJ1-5	TGTGCCAGCAGCTTCTACTTGGATCAGTTTCAGCCCCAGCATTTT	CASSFYLDQFQPQHF
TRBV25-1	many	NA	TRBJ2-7	TGTGCCAGCACTCGATCCGGGGACTTGGGCGAGCAGTACTTC	CASTRSGDLGEQYF
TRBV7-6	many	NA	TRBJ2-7	TGTGCCAGCAGCTTGGGGACTGACTCCTACGAGCAGTACTTC	CASSLGTDSYEQYF
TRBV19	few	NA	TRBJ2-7	TGTGCCAGTAGTCCATTATTTCGAGGGGGGATCTCCTACGAGCAGTACTTC	CASSPLFRGGISYEQYF
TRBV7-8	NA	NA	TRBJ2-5	TGTGCCAGCAGCCCGAGGGTTCGGCGGGGCCAAGAGACCCAGTACTTC	CASSPRVRRGQETQYF
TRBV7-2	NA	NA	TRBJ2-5	TGTGCCAGCTCCCCAACCGGGCCTGGGGGAGAGACCCAGTACTTC	CASSPTGPGGETQYF
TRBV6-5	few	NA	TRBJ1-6	TGTGCCAGCAGTTATTCCAGGACGACGAGCTCCTATAATTCACCCCTCCACTTT	CASSYSRTTSSYNSPLHF
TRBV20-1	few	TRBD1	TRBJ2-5	TGCAGTGCTAGAAAATGGGACAGGGTTATTGAAGAGACCCAGTACTTC	CSARKWDRVIEETQYF
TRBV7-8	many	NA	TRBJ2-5	TGTGCCAGCACTGTGCGTGTGGGTGCGGGGGAGACCCAGTACTTC	CASTVRVGAGETQYF
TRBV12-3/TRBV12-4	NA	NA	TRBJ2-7	TGTGCCAGCAAATTGGGGGGGGCTCCAGCCTATGAGCAGTACTTC	CASKLGGAPAYEQYF
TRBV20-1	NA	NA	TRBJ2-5	TGCAGTGCTAGCTGGCGGCGAGGAGAGACCCAGTACTTC	CSASWRRGETQYF
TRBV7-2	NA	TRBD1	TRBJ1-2	TGTGCCAGCAGCTTAAACCCAGGGGGGATCTATGGCTACACCTTC	CASSLNPGGIYGYTF
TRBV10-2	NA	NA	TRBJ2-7	TGTGCCATCAGTCTATCTATCGAGCAGTACTTC	CAISLSIEQYF
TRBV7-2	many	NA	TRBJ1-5	TGTGCCAGCAGATTGACAGCGAGCCTCAATCAGCCCCAGCATTTT	CASRLTASLNQPQHF
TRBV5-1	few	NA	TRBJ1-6	TGCGCCAGCAGCTTGGAGGGGATTATCGCACCCCTCCACTTT	CASSLEGIIAPLHF